This TCR beta chain was captured in a study of CD8+CD57+ T cells in acquired aplastic anemia. Study in general: The mean DNA yield obtained from sorted CD4+ and CD8+ cells came to 3.2 ug. Study results and caveats: Significant differences in CD8+ Simpson's diversity were not observed between patients and controls.

As regards this clonotype: Antigen specificity is unknown.

In patients chosen for sequencing, flow cytometry had shown CD8+CD57+ cell expansion. No therapy had been given to the patients at the time of blood sampling. Genomic DNA, the template, was used for profiling of the TCR beta VDJ and CDR3. TCRdb used MiXCR to reprocess the reads, holding one entry per CDR3 protein. The table includes approximately 250,000 distinct CDR3 sequences, approximately 86% detected once. The sequence derives from a human donor with aplastic anemia. The material sequenced was sorted CD4+, CD8+, or CD8+CD57+ T cells (not recorded which) from PBMCs.

The CDR3 here is CASSLGGDRYAVYF. The CDR3 region has the DNA TGTGCCAGCAGCTTAGGGGGGGACAGATACGCAGTATATTTT. The chain combines TRBV9 with TRBJ2-3, with D perhaps being TRBD1 or TRBD2 (7 bases each). The CDR3 runs to 14 residues. V was cut by 4 bases and J by 15 bases, with 24 bases left in between. Germline-derived CDR1 and CDR2 are SGDLS and YYNGEE.